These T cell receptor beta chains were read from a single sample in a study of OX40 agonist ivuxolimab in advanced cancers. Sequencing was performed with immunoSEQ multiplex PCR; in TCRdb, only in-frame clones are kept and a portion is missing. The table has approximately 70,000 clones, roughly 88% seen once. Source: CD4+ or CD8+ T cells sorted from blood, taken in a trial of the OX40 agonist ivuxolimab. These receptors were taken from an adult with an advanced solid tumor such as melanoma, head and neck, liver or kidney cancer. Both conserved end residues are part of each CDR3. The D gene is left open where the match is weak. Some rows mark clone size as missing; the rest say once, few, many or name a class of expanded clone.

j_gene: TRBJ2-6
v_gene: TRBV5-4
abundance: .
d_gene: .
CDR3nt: TGTGCCAGCAGCTCTCGGGTTACTGGGGCCAACGTCCTGACTTTC
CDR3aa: CASSSRVTGANVLTF

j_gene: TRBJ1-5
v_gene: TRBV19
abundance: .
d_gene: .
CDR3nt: TGTGCCAGTAGCCCCAGATCGGGTACAAATCAGCCCCAGCATTTT
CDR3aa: CASSPRSGTNQPQHF

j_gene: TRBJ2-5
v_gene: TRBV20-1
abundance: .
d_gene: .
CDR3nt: TGCAGTGCACTTCCTTCTGAGACCCAGTACTTC
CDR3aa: CSALPSETQYF

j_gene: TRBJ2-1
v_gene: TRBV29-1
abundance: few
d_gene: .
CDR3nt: TGCAGCGTTGAGGGTTACGCCCGTTCCTACAATGAGCAGTTCTTC
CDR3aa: CSVEGYARSYNEQFF

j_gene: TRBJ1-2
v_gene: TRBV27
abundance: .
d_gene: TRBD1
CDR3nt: TGTGCCAGCAGCCCCAGGGGGCGAAACTATGGCTACACCTTC
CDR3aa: CASSPRGRNYGYTF

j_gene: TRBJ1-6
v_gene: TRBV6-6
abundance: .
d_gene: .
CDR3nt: TGTGCCAGCAGTTACTCGGGTGAATTGGGGAATTCACCCCTCCACTTT
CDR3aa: CASSYSGELGNSPLHF

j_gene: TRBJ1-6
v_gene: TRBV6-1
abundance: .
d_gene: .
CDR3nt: TGTGCCAGCAGTGAAGTTTGGGGGACTTCACCCCTCCACTTT
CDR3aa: CASSEVWGTSPLHF

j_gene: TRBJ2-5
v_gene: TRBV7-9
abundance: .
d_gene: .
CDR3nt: TGTGCCAGCAGCCGTGAAGGGGAGACCCAGTACTTC
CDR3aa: CASSREGETQYF

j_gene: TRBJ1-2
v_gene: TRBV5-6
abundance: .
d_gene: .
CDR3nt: TGTGCCAGCAGCCCCAGGGGAGGGACGGCGGCTTACTATGGCTACACCTTC
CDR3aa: CASSPRGGTAAYYGYTF

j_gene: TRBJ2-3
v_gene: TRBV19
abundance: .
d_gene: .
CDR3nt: TGTGCCAGTAGTCGACAGTTCACAGATACGCAGTATTTT
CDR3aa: CASSRQFTDTQYF

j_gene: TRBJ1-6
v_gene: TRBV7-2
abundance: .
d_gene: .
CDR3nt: TGTGCCAGCAGCTTATTTGGACGGGAGGGTTCACCCCTCCACTTT
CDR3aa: CASSLFGREGSPLHF

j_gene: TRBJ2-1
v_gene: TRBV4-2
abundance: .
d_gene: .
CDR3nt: TGTGCCAGCAGCCAAGATTCTGCGGATTACAATGAGCAGTTCTTC
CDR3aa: CASSQDSADYNEQFF

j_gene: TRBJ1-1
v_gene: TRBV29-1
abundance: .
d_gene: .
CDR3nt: TGCAGCGCCCAGAACACTGAAGCTTTCTTT
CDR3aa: CSAQNTEAFF

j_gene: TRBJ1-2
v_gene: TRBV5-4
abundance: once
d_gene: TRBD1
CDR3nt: TGTGCCAGCAGCTTGGGACAGGGCTATAACTATGGCTACACCTTC
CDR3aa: CASSLGQGYNYGYTF

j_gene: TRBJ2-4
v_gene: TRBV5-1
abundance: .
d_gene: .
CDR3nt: TGCGCCAGCAGCTTCGAGGGAGGCATTCAGTACTTC
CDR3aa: CASSFEGGIQYF

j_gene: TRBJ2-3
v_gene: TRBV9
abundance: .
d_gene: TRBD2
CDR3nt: TGTGCCAGCAGCGGAGGACTAGCTTATACAGATACGCAGTATTTT
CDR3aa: CASSGGLAYTDTQYF

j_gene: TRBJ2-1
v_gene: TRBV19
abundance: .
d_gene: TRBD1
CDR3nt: TGTGCCAGTAGTATAAGGACAGGGGATACAGGTGAGCAGTTCTTC
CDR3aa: CASSIRTGDTGEQFF

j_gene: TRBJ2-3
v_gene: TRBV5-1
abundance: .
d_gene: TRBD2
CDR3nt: TGCGCCAGCAGCTTCAGATCGGGGGGGAGCACAGATACGCAGTATTTT
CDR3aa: CASSFRSGGSTDTQYF

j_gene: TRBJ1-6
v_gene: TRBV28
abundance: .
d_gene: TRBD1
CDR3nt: TGTGCCAGCAGTCACCCCCGGGACAGGGAGTTCACCTTTTACTCACCCCTCCACTTT
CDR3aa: CASSHPRDREFTFYSPLHF

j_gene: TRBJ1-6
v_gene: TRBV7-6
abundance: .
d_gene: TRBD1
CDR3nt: TGTGCCAGCAGCTTACAGGGGGACTCTAATTCACCCCTCCACTTT
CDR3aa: CASSLQGDSNSPLHF

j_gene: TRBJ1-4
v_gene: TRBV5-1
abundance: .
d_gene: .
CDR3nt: TGCGCCAGCAGCTTTCCCGACACCGCCGGGAAACTGTTTTTT
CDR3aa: CASSFPDTAGKLFF

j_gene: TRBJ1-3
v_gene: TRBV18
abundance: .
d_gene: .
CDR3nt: TGTGCCAGCTCACCACGTGAGGGAAGCTCTGGAAACACCATATATTTT
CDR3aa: CASSPREGSSGNTIYF

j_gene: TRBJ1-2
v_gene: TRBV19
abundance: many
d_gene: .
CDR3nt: TGTGCCAGTATGAGCCCCGGACGGGACTATGGCTACACCTTC
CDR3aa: CASMSPGRDYGYTF

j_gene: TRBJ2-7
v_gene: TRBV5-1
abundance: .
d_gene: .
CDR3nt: TGCGCCAGCAGCTTGGGGACCGCCGGGTACGAGCAGTACTTC
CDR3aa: CASSLGTAGYEQYF

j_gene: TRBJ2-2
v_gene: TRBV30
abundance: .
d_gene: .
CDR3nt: TGTGCCGGACGCGGACACAACACCGGGGAGCTGTTTTTT
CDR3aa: CAGRGHNTGELFF

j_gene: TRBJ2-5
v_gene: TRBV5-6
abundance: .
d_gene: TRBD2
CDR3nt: TGTGCCAGCAGCTTGGGACTAGCGGAGACCCAGTACTTC
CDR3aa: CASSLGLAETQYF

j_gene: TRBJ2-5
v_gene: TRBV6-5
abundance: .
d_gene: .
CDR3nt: TGTGCCAGCAGTTACTCGATAGGGCCCCAAGGGACCCAGTACTTC
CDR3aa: CASSYSIGPQGTQYF

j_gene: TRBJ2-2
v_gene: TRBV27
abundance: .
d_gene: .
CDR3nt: TGTGCCAGCAGTTTAATGGGCGGGGTCGTGGCCGGGGAGCTGTTTTTT
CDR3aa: CASSLMGGVVAGELFF

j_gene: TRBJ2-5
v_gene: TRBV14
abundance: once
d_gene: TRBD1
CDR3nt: TGTGCCAGCAGCCAATTATTCGGACAGGGGAGACGGGAGACCCAGTACTTC
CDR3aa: CASSQLFGQGRRETQYF

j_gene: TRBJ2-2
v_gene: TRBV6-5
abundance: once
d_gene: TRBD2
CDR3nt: TGTGCCAGCAGTGACTCGGGGGGAATCACCGGGGAGCTGTTTTTT
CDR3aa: CASSDSGGITGELFF

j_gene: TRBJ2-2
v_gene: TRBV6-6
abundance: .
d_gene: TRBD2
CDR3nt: TGTGCCAGCAGACTTGGACTAGCTGCCGGGGAGCTGTTTTTT
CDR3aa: CASRLGLAAGELFF

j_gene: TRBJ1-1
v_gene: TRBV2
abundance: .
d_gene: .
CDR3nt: TGTGCCAGCACGGTCGGGGTGGAGACTGAAGCTTTCTTT
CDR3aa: CASTVGVETEAFF

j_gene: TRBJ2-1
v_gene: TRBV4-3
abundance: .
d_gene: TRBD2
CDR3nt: TGCGCCAGCAGCCAAGATGCTAGCGGGTTCTACAATGAGCAGTTCTTC
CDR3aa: CASSQDASGFYNEQFF

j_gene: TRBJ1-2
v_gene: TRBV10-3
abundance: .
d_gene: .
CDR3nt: TGTGCCATCAGTGGATTCCAGGGTGGCTATGGCTACACCTTC
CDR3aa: CAISGFQGGYGYTF

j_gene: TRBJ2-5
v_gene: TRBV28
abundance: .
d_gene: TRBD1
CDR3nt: TGTGCCAGCAGTTTATGGGGGCAGGGGGCCGGAGAGACCCAGTACTTC
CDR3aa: CASSLWGQGAGETQYF

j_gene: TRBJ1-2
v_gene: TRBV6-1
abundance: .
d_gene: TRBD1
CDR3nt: TGTGCCAGCAATACCGTGACAGGGGGCTATGGCTACACCTTC
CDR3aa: CASNTVTGGYGYTF

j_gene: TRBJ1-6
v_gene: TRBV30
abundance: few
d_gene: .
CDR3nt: TGTGCCTGGAGTGCAGGGATGGATAATTCACCCCTCCACTTT
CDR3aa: CAWSAGMDNSPLHF

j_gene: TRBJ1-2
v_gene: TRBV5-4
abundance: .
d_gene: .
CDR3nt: TGTGCCAGCAGCTGGGACCGGGACACTGGCTACACCTTC
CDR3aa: CASSWDRDTGYTF

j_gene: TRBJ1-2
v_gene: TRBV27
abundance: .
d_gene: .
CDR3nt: TGTGCCAGCAGTGGACAGCCTAACTATGGCTACACCTTC
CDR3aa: CASSGQPNYGYTF

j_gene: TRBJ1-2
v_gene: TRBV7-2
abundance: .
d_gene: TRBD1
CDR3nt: TGTGCCAGCAGCCGACAACAGGGGAACTATGGCTACACCTTC
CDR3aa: CASSRQQGNYGYTF

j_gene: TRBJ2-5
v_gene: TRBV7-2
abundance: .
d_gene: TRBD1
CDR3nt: TGTGCCAGCAGTGGGCCCGGGACAGGGGTAGAGACCCAGTACTTC
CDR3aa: CASSGPGTGVETQYF

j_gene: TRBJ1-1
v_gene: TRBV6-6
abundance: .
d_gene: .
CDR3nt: TGTGCCAGCTTTCGGGAGACAGCTGAAGCTTTCTTT
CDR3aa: CASFRETAEAFF

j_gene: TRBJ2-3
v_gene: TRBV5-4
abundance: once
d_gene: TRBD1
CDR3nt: TGTGCCAGCAGCTTGGGGACAGGGAACACAGATACGCAGTATTTT
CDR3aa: CASSLGTGNTDTQYF

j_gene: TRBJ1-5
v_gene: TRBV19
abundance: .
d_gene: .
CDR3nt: TGTGCCAGTAGTATTAAGTGGAATCAGCCCCAGCATTTT
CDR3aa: CASSIKWNQPQHF

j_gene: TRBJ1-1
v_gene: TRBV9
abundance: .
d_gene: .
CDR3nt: TGTGCCAGCAGCGTAGCTTCAGGGGTGGTAGTTGGCACTGAAGCTTTCTTT
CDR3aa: CASSVASGVVVGTEAFF

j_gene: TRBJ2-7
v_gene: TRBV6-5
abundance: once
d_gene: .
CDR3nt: TGTGCCAGCAGTGAAACCCTGTTAACCTACGAGCAGTACTTC
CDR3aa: CASSETLLTYEQYF